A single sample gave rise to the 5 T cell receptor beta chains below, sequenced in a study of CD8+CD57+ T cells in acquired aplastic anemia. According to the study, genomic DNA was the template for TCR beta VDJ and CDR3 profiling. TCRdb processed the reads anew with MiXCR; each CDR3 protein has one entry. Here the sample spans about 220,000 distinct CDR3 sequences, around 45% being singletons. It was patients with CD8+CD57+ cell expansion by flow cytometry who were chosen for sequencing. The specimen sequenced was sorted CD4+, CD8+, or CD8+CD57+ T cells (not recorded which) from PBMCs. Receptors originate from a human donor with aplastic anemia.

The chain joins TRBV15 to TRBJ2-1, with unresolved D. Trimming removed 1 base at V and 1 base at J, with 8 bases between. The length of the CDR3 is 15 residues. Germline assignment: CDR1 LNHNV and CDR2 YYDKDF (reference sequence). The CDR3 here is CATSRGGWSYNEQFF. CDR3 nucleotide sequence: TGTGCCACCAGCAGAGGAGGCTGGTCCTACAATGAGCAGTTCTTC.

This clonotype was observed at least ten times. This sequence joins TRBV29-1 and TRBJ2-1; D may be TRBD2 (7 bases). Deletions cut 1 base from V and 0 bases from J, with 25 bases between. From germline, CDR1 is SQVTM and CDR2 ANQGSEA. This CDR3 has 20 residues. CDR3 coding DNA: TGCAGCGTTGAAGCGGAGGGGGGACTACCTATAAGTAGCTCCTACAATGAGCAGTTCTTC. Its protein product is CSVEAEGGLPISSSYNEQFF.

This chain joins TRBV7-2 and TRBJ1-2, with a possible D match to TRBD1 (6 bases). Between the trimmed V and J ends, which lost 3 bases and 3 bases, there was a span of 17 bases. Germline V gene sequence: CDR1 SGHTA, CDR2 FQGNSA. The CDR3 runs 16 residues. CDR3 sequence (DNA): TGTGCCAGCAGCTTGAATCCAGGCAGGGGATACTATGGCTACACCTTC. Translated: CASSLNPGRGYYGYTF. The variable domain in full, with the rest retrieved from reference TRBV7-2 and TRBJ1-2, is GAGVSQSPSNKVTEKGKDVELRCDPISGHTALYWYRQSLGQGLEFLIYFQGNSAPDKSGLPSDRFSAERTGGSVSTLTIQRTQQEDSAVYLCASSLNPGRGYYGYTFGSGTRLTVV.

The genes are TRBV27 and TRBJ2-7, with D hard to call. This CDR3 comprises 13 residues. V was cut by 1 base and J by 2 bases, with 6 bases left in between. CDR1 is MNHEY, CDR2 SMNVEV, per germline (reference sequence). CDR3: CASSLWPPYEQYF. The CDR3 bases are TGTGCCAGCAGTTTATGGCCTCCCTACGAGCAGTACTTC.

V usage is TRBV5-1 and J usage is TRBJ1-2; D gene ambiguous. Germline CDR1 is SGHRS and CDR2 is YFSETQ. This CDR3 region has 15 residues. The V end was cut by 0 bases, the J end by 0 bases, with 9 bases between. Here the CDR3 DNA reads TGCGCCAGCAGCTTGGAGGCCAGGCCTAACTATGGCTACACCTTC. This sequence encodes CASSLEARPNYGYTF.